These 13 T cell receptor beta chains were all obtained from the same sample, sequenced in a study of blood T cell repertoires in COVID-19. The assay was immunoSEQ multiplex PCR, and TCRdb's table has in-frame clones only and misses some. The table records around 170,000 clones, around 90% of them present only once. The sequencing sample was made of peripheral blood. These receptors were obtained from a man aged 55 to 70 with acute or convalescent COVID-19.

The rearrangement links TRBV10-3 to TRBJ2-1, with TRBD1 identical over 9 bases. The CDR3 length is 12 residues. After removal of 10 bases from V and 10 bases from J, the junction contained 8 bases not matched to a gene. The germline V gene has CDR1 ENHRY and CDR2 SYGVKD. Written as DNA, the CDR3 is TGTGCCACCGGAGGACAGGGGCAAGAGCAGTTCTTC. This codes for CATGGQGQEQFF.

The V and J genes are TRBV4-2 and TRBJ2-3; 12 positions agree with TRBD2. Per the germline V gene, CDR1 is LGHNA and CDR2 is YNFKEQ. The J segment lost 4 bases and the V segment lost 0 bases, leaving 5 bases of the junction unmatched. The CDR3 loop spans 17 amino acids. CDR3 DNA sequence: TGTGCCAGCAGCCAAGAGCGGACTAGCGGGGACCCAGATACGCAGTATTTT. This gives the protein CASSQERTSGDPDTQYF.

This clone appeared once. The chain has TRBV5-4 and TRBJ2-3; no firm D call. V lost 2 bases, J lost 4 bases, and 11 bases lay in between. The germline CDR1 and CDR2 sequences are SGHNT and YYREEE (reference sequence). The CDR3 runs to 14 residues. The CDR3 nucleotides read TGTGCCAGCAGCTTCAGGCAATCTTCAGATACGCAGTATTTT. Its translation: CASSFRQSSDTQYF.

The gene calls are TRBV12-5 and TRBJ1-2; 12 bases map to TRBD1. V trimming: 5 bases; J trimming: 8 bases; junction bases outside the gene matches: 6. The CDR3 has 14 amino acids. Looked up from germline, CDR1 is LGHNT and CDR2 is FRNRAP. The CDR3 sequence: CASGPSGTGGGYTF. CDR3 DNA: TGTGCTAGTGGTCCCTCCGGGACAGGGGGCGGCTACACCTTC.

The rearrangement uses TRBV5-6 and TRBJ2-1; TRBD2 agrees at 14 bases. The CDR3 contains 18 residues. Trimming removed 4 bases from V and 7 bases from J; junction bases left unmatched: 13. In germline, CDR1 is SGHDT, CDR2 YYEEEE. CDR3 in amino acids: CASSPRTSGGLYSNEQFF. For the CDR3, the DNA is TGTGCCAGCAGCCCGCGGACTAGCGGGGGGCTTTATTCGAATGAGCAGTTCTTC. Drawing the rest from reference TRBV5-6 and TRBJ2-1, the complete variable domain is DAGVTQSPTHLIKTRGQQVTLRCSPKSGHDTVSWYQQALGQGPQFIFQYYEEEERQRGNFPDRFSGHQFPNYSSELNVNALLLGDSALYLCASSPRTSGGLYSNEQFFGPGTRLTVL.

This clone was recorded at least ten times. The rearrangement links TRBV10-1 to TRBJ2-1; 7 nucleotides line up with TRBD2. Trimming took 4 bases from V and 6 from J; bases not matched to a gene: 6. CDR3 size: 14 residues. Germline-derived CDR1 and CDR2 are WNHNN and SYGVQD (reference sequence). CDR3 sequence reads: CASSGKSSGNEQFF. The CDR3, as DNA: TGCGCCAGCAGTGGCAAATCTAGCGGCAATGAGCAGTTCTTC.

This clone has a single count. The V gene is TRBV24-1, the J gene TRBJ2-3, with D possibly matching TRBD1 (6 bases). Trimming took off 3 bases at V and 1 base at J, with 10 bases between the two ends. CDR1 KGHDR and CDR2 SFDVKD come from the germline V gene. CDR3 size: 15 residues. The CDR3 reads CATSDGGVGTDTQYF. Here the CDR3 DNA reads TGTGCCACCAGTGATGGGGGCGTGGGCACAGATACGCAGTATTTT.

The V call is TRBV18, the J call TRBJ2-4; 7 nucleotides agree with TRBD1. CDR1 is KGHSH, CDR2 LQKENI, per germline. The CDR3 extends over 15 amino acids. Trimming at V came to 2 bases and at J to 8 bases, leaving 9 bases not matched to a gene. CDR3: CASSPSKGARDIQYF. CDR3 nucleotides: TGTGCCAGCTCACCAAGTAAGGGGGCGAGGGACATTCAGTACTTC.

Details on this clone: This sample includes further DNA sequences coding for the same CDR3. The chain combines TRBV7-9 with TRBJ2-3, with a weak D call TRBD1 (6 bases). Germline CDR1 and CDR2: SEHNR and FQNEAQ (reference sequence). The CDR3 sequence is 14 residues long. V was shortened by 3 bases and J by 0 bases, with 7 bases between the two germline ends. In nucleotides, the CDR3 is TGTGCCAGCAGCTTTGGACAGAGCACAGATACGCAGTATTTT. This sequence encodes CASSFGQSTDTQYF.

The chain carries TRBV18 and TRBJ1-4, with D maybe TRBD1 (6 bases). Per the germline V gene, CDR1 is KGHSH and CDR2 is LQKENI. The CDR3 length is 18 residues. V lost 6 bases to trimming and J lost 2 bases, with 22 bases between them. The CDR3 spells CASSLMSRGGSTNEKLFF. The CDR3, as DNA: TGTGCCAGCTCTCTAATGTCCAGGGGCGGATCGACTAATGAAAAACTGTTTTTT.

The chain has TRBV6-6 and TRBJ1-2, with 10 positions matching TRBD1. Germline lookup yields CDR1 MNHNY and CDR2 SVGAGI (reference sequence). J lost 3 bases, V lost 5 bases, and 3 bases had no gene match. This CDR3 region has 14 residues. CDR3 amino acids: CASSPGTGDYGYTF. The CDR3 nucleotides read TGTGCCAGCAGTCCCGGGACAGGGGACTATGGCTACACCTTC.

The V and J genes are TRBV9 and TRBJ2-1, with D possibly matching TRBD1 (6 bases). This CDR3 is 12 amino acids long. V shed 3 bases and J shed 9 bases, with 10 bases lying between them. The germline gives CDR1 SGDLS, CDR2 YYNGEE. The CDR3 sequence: CASSEQGIEQFF. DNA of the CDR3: TGTGCCAGCAGCGAGCAGGGGATTGAGCAGTTCTTC.

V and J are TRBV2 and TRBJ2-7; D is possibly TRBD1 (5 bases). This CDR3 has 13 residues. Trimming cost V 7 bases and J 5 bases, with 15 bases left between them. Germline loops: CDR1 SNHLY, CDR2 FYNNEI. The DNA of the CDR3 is TGTGCCAGCATGGGTGCAGGGTGGGACGAGCAGTACTTC. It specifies CASMGAGWDEQYF.